The 27 T cell receptor beta chains reported below all come from one sample, sequenced in a study of OX40 agonist ivuxolimab in advanced cancers. Receptor libraries were prepared by the immunoSEQ multiplex PCR assay. TCRdb took over this immuneACCESS table, retaining in-frame rearrangements with V and J assigned. Such tables are incomplete; in checked studies, under half of the missing clones stem from an unresolved V gene, and the remainder is unexplained. The sample yields 60,000 or so clones; 88% were counted once. 11% of the sample comes from the top ten. The material sequenced was CD4+ or CD8+ T cells sorted from blood, taken in a trial of the OX40 agonist ivuxolimab. These receptors all stem from an adult with an advanced solid tumor such as melanoma, head and neck, liver or kidney cancer.

In DNA form, the CDR3 reads TGTGCCAGCAGTGACTCACAAGGGGGACAGGGGCGCTTAGTATACAATGAGCAGTTCTTC. Its protein is CASSDSQGGQGRLVYNEQFF. The rearrangement uses TRBV6-4 and TRBJ2-1; 10 nucleotides match TRBD1. Germline assignment: CDR1 MRHNA and CDR2 SNTAGT. Trimming at V came to 0 bases and at J to 4 bases, leaving 15 bases not matched to a gene. CDR3 length: 20 residues.

The J gene is TRBJ1-4, the V gene TRBV9, with 7 bases fitting TRBD1. The CDR3 runs 17 residues. Germline CDR1 is SGDLS and CDR2 is YYNGEE. V trimming: 0 bases; J trimming: 1 base; junction bases outside the gene matches: 6. CDR3 DNA sequence: TGTGCCAGCAGCGTAGAAGGGGCAGGGGGAACTAATGAAAAACTGTTTTTT. Residues: CASSVEGAGGTNEKLFF.

In its sample, this clone was seen once. The chain is built from TRBV29-1 and TRBJ2-1, with no clear D. The ends were cut back, 5 bases at V and 5 bases at J, with 4 bases in the middle. Per germline, CDR1 SQVTM and CDR2 ANQGSEA. This CDR3 comprises 10 residues. The CDR3 region has the DNA TGCAGCGTTAGGGACAATGAGCAGTTCTTC. It is translated as CSVRDNEQFF.

V and J are TRBV4-1 and TRBJ2-1; 10 nucleotides match TRBD2. Germline trimming cut 6 bases from V and 4 bases from J; bases unmatched to any gene: 6. Germline V gene data show CDR1 as MGHRA and CDR2 as YSYEKL. This CDR3 has 15 residues. The CDR3 sequence: CASRKLSGGYNEQFF. As DNA, the CDR3 is TGCGCCAGCAGGAAACTTAGCGGGGGGTACAATGAGCAGTTCTTC.

V is TRBV5-8 and J is TRBJ1-4, with a possible D match to TRBD1 (5 bases). Germline loops: CDR1 SGHTS, CDR2 YDEGEE. This CDR3 region has 19 residues. V was cut by 0 bases and J by 1 base, with 19 bases left in between. As DNA, the CDR3 is TGTGCCAGCAGCTTGGCCCGACCGACAGTAGGTGAAACTAATGAAAAACTGTTTTTT. Amino acids: CASSLARPTVGETNEKLFF.

DNA for the CDR3: TGTGCCAGCAGTGATACGTATGAGGGGGACCTCAATCAGCCCCAGCATTTT. Translation gives CASSDTYEGDLNQPQHF. The chain employs TRBV6-1 and TRBJ1-5; D possibly corresponds to TRBD1 (6 bases). The CDR3 is 17 residues long. V lost 3 bases and J 3 bases, leaving 18 bases between the germline ends. The germline V gene encodes CDR1 MNHNS and CDR2 SASEGT.

A single count supports this clone. The chain couples TRBV25-1 to TRBJ1-1; TRBD1 might be the D (5 bases). CDR3 length: 12 residues. V dropped 5 bases and J dropped 5 bases, with 9 bases sitting between them. From germline, CDR1 is MGHDK and CDR2 SYGVNS. CDR3 DNA sequence: TGTGCCAGCAGTAGGGGAGGTACTGAAGCTTTCTTT. This gives the protein CASSRGGTEAFF.

This chain connects TRBV30 to TRBJ2-3, with TRBD1 as a possible D gene (5 bases). The CDR3 runs to 15 residues. CDR1 GTSNPN and CDR2 SVGIG come from the germline V gene (reference sequence). V was trimmed by 1 base and J by 0 bases, leaving 11 bases between them. CDR3 residues: CAWSEGAASTDTQYF. CDR3 in DNA: TGTGCCTGGAGTGAAGGGGCGGCAAGCACAGATACGCAGTATTTT.

V gene TRBV7-8 combines with J gene TRBJ2-3; 14 bases line up with TRBD2. This CDR3 has 15 amino acids. J gave up 6 bases and V 6 bases, and 5 bases lay outside the gene matches. The germline V gene encodes CDR1 SGHVS and CDR2 FQNEAQ. CDR3 nucleotides: TGTGCCAGCAGAAGACTAGCGGGGGGGCTTGATACGCAGTATTTT. Residues: CASRRLAGGLDTQYF.

This sequence joins TRBV5-6 and TRBJ2-7; tentative D call: TRBD1 (5 bases). The germline gives CDR1 SGHDT, CDR2 YYEEEE. This CDR3 region has 15 residues. V lost 6 bases to trimming and J lost 1 base, with 17 bases between them. The DNA for the CDR3 is TGTGCCAGCATGCGCTCAGGGTATTGGTCCTACGAGCAGTACGTC. Protein sequence: CASMRSGYWSYEQYV.

The rearrangement links TRBV7-9 to TRBJ1-1, with 8 bases identical to TRBD1. Germline assignment: CDR1 SEHNR and CDR2 FQNEAQ (reference sequence). V shed 5 bases and J 3 bases; nucleotides not matched to a gene: 2. This CDR3 comprises 13 residues. CDR3 coding DNA: TGTGCCAGCAGCCCGACAGGGGACACTGAAGCTTTCTTT. Translated: CASSPTGDTEAFF.

This chain links TRBV18 with TRBJ2-3, with TRBD2 identical over 7 bases. The J segment lost 4 bases and the V segment lost 3 bases, leaving 19 bases of the junction unmatched. The germline V gene encodes CDR1 KGHSH and CDR2 LQKENI. The CDR3 consists of 19 residues. The CDR3 bases are TGTGCCAGCTCACCCACCGTGAGCGGGACTGTTGGTATCGCAGATACGCAGTATTTT. Protein: CASSPTVSGTVGIADTQYF. Full variable domain (remainder filled in from reference TRBV18 and TRBJ2-3): NAGVMQNPRHLVRRRGQEARLRCSPMKGHSHVYWYRQLPEEGLKFMVYLQKENIIDESGMPKERFSAEFPKEGPSILRIQQVVRGDSAAYFCASSPTVSGTVGIADTQYFGPGTRLTVL.

The chain has TRBV7-2 and TRBJ2-3; D remains unclear. The CDR3 totals 16 residues. Per the germline V gene, CDR1 is SGHTA and CDR2 is FQGNSA. V was shortened by 1 base and J by 2 bases, with 13 bases between the two germline ends. CDR3 protein: CASSLVWSENTDTQYF. For the CDR3, the DNA is TGTGCCAGCAGCTTAGTCTGGTCCGAAAACACAGATACGCAGTATTTT.

The chain is built from TRBV7-3 and TRBJ2-5, with TRBD2 identical over 12 bases. J lost 5 bases, V lost 5 bases, and 6 bases had no gene match. The V gene's germline CDR1 is SGHTA and CDR2 FQGTGA. The CDR3 runs to 15 residues. The CDR3 coding sequence is TGTGCCAGCAGCCCGGGGACTAGCGGGTGGGAGACCCAGTACTTC. This codes for CASSPGTSGWETQYF. Looking up the rest from reference TRBV7-3 and TRBJ2-5 gives the full variable domain: GAGVSQTPSNKVTEKGKYVELRCDPISGHTALYWYRQSLGQGPEFLIYFQGTGAADDSGLPNDRFFAVRPEGSVSTLKIQRTERGDSAVYLCASSPGTSGWETQYFGPGTRLLVL.

This clone was counted a few times. As DNA, the CDR3 is TGTGCCAGCAGTTTTAGCGGGGGGTTCTCTGAGCAGTTCTTC. Amino acids: CASSFSGGFSEQFF. V usage is TRBV27 and J usage is TRBJ2-1; 10 bases are shared with TRBD2. Germline V gives CDR1 MNHEY, CDR2 SMNVEV (reference sequence). V was pared by 3 bases and J by 9 bases, with 5 bases of the junction left unmatched. The CDR3 has 14 residues.

The chain couples TRBV4-1 to TRBJ2-5; the D is unclear. The V and J ends lost 4 bases and 4 bases respectively, with 10 bases between them. The germline CDR1 and CDR2 sequences are MGHRA and YSYEKL. There are 13 residues in the CDR3. The CDR3 region has the DNA TGCGCCAGCAGCCCCGTGGCTTCAGAGACCCAGTACTTC. Residues: CASSPVASETQYF.

This clone appeared a single time. This chain joins TRBV27 and TRBJ2-7; D call uncertain. The CDR3 contains 14 residues. V dropped 2 bases and J dropped 3 bases, with 11 bases sitting between them. Germline values: CDR1 MNHEY, CDR2 SMNVEV (reference sequence). The CDR3 nucleotides read TGTGCCAGCAGTTTAAACTCCAACCACTACGAGCAGTACTTC. As protein: CASSLNSNHYEQYF.

The V call is TRBV14, the J call TRBJ1-3; D is unresolved. Trimming removed 1 base from V and 0 bases from J, with 7 bases in between. The CDR3 loop spans 15 amino acids. The germline V gene has CDR1 SGHDN and CDR2 FVKESK. In DNA form, the CDR3 reads TGTGCCAGCAGCCAAGTAGGCGGCTCTGGAAACACCATATATTTT. Translated, it gives CASSQVGGSGNTIYF.

J is TRBJ1-5 and V is TRBV4-1; D perhaps matches TRBD1 (6 bases). This CDR3 is built from 15 residues. V was shortened by 0 bases and J by 2 bases, with 8 bases between the two germline ends. Germline CDR1 reads MGHRA; CDR2 reads YSYEKL. The CDR3 DNA is TGCGCCAGCAGCCAAGACAGGGGCCGCAATCAGCCCCAGCATTTT. This encodes CASSQDRGRNQPQHF.

The V and J genes are TRBV19 and TRBJ1-2; D unclear. The germline V and J ends were trimmed by 7 bases and 4 bases, with 7 bases remaining between them. This CDR3 is 11 amino acids long. Germline CDR1 is LNHDA and CDR2 is SQIVND (reference sequence). CDR3 in amino acids: CASNSLYGYTF. Here the CDR3 DNA reads TGTGCCAGTAACTCGCTCTATGGCTACACCTTC.

The CDR3 DNA follows: TGTGCCAGCAGCTTAAAGGGACACCAAGAGACCCAGTACTTC. As protein: CASSLKGHQETQYF. The V and J genes are TRBV13 and TRBJ2-5, with D possibly being TRBD1 or TRBD2 (5 bases each). The CDR3 contains 14 residues. The V gene lost 2 bases and the J gene lost 0 bases, with 7 bases spanning the gap. Germline V CDR1 and CDR2: PRHDT, FYEKMQ (reference sequence).

The chain carries TRBV6-1 and TRBJ2-5, with D perhaps given as TRBD1 or TRBD2 (5 bases each). The V gene's germline CDR1 is MNHNS and CDR2 SASEGT. V lost 2 bases, J lost 1 base, and 11 bases lay in between. This CDR3 is built from 15 residues. The CDR3 loop is CASSEISGRQETQYF. For the CDR3, the DNA is TGTGCCAGCAGTGAAATCTCGGGGCGCCAAGAGACCCAGTACTTC.

The gene calls are TRBV9 and TRBJ1-1; a possible D gene is TRBD1 (6 bases). Trimming pared 3 bases from V and 1 base from J, leaving 13 bases between. There are 15 residues in the CDR3. CDR1 is SGDLS and CDR2 is YYNGEE in the germline V gene. The CDR3 sequence is CASSEDSWGNTEAFF. CDR3 bases: TGTGCCAGCAGCGAGGACAGTTGGGGGAACACTGAAGCTTTCTTT.

This clone was detected once. This chain uses TRBV5-4 with TRBJ1-5; D might be TRBD1 (5 bases). Germline V gives CDR1 SGHNT, CDR2 YYREEE (reference sequence). V lost 5 bases and J 6 bases, leaving 12 bases between the germline ends. The CDR3 sequence is 13 residues long. This CDR3 is CASSMQGAQPQHF. The CDR3 DNA is TGTGCCAGCAGTATGCAAGGGGCTCAGCCCCAGCATTTT. Full variable domain (outside the CDR3, taken from reference TRBV5-4 and TRBJ1-5): ETGVTQSPTHLIKTRGQQVTLRCSSQSGHNTVSWYQQALGQGPQFIFQYYREEENGRGNFPPRFSGLQFPNYSSELNVNALELDDSALYLCASSMQGAQPQHFGDGTRLSIL.

J is TRBJ2-3 and V is TRBV5-4; the D is unclear. Trimming stripped 3 bases from V and 0 bases from J, with 17 bases between. Germline V gives CDR1 SGHNT, CDR2 YYREEE (reference sequence). This CDR3 is built from 17 residues. CDR3 region: CASSYRMWVTSTDTQYF. The CDR3, as DNA: TGTGCCAGCAGCTATCGGATGTGGGTGACTAGCACAGATACGCAGTATTTT.

This clone appeared a single time. The V call is TRBV7-9, the J call TRBJ1-2; D remains unclear. The germline V and J ends were trimmed by 1 base and 9 bases, with 9 bases remaining between them. CDR1 and CDR2 (germline): SEHNR, FQNEAQ (reference sequence). CDR3 length: 12 amino acids. DNA of the CDR3: TGTGCCAGCAGCTTAGATTCCGGGAGCTACACCTTC. Encoded protein: CASSLDSGSYTF.

The V gene is TRBV6-5, the J gene TRBJ1-1; 7 nucleotides match TRBD1. The J segment lost 1 base and the V segment lost 7 bases, leaving 3 bases of the junction unmatched. The germline CDR1 and CDR2 sequences are MNHEY and SVGAGI. The CDR3 contains 13 residues. The CDR3, as DNA: TGTGCCAGCACCCCAGGGGGGAACACTGAAGCTTTCTTT. Amino acids: CASTPGGNTEAFF.